This is a list of T cell receptor beta chains from one sample in a study of human T cells and chemical hapten exposure. Via MiXCR, TCRdb re-called the RACE reads, giving one row per CDR3 protein. The repertoire consists of fewer than 200,000 distinct CDR3 sequences, with 30% occurring once and the leading ten covering less than 3.5%. Source: whole blood, taken in connection with sensitization to the hapten diphenylcyclopropenone (DPC). Source of these receptors: a woman in her 30s with alopecia areata. Some clones in this sample may be carry-over from other donors' samples. The CDR3 runs from the conserved cysteine through the conserved F or W. The D gene is left open where the match is weak. Where a row states a size, it is once, few, many or the class of an expanded clone; other rows omit it.

d_gene,j_gene,v_gene,abundance,CDR3nt,CDR3aa
TRBD1,TRBJ1-5,TRBV6-2/TRBV6-3,once,TGTGCCAGCGGCCCCAGGGGGCCGGGAGCCAATCAGCCCCAGCATTTT,CASGPRGPGANQPQHF
-,TRBJ2-6,TRBV6-1,-,TGTGCCAGCAGTGACCCTAACTCTGGGGCCAACGTCCTGACTTTC,CASSDPNSGANVLTF
-,TRBJ1-1,TRBV7-2,-,TGTGCCAGCAGCTTAGTTGGAAGGGCTGAAGCTTTCTTT,CASSLVGRAEAFF
-,TRBJ2-3,TRBV2,few,TGTGCCAGCAGTTCAGGGATTCGCACAGATACGCAGTATTTT,CASSSGIRTDTQYF
-,TRBJ1-5,TRBV7-2,-,TGTGCCAGCAGCTTTTCTGGGGATCAGCCCCAGCATTTT,CASSFSGDQPQHF
-,TRBJ1-5,TRBV29-1,-,TGCAGCGTTGGTGGAGAAAATCAGCCCCAGCATTTT,CSVGGENQPQHF
TRBD1,TRBJ2-7,TRBV4-3,few,TGCGCCAGCAGCCACGAGGGGACAGGAGCCTACGAGCAGTACTTC,CASSHEGTGAYEQYF
-,TRBJ2-1,TRBV7-9,-,TGTGCCAGCAGCTTATCTGGGGAGTCGCGTGAGCAGTTCTTC,CASSLSGESREQFF
TRBD2,TRBJ2-2,TRBV7-8,many,TGTGCCAGCAGGTGGGAGCGGGATGGAACCGGGGAGCTGTTTTTT,CASRWERDGTGELFF
-,TRBJ2-3,TRBV10-3,many,TGTGCCATCAGTGAGAGCGGTAACACAGATACGCAGTATTTT,CAISESGNTDTQYF
-,TRBJ2-7,TRBV4-3,many,TGCGCCAGCAGCCATGCGCACGGTGGTGAGCAGTACTTC,CASSHAHGGEQYF
-,TRBJ2-5,TRBV18,-,TGTGCCAGCTCACCCCCAGCGGGACAGAAGTACCAAGAGACCCAGTACTTC,CASSPPAGQKYQETQYF
-,TRBJ2-7,TRBV7-6,-,TGTGCCAGCAGCTCTATTGGGGGACCCACCTACGAGCAGTACTTC,CASSSIGGPTYEQYF
-,TRBJ2-1,TRBV24-1,-,TGTGCCACCAGTGATGTCAATGAGCAGTTCTTC,CATSDVNEQFF
-,TRBJ1-1,TRBV6-5,-,TGTGCCAGCAGTTACTCGTTGATGGTCAGACAAGAAGCTTTCTTT,CASSYSLMVRQEAFF
-,TRBJ1-2,TRBV28,few,TGTGCCAGCAGTTTATTGTCCAGGTTGGGAGGCTACACCTTC,CASSLLSRLGGYTF
TRBD2,TRBJ2-7,TRBV20-1,few,TGCAGTGCTAGAGCGACTAGCGGGGGGGCCTACGAGCAGTACTTC,CSARATSGGAYEQYF
TRBD2,TRBJ2-5,TRBV11-2,-,TGTGCCAGCAGCTTCCCGGGACTAGCGGGAGGGCCGGGGAGGGCGACCCAGTACTTC,CASSFPGLAGGPGRATQYF
-,TRBJ2-7,TRBV29-1,few,TGCAGCGTGACCGGGACAACCACCTACGAGCAGTACTTC,CSVTGTTTYEQYF
TRBD1,TRBJ2-1,TRBV29-1,-,TGCAGCGTTGGATGGCAGGGGGCCTACAATGAGCAGTTCTTC,CSVGWQGAYNEQFF
-,TRBJ1-5,TRBV4-3,few,TGCGCCAGCAGCCAAACTCACATGGGAAGTCAGCCCCAGCATTTT,CASSQTHMGSQPQHF
-,TRBJ1-6,TRBV3-1,few,TGTGCCAGCAGCCCCCAGCCACATAATTCACCCCTCCACTTT,CASSPQPHNSPLHF
-,TRBJ2-7,TRBV9,-,TGTGCCAGCAGCCGGACCCCGACAGACTCCTACGAGCAGTACTTC,CASSRTPTDSYEQYF
-,TRBJ2-7,TRBV29-1,-,TGCAGCGTAAGGGGACTTACCTACGAGCAGTACTTC,CSVRGLTYEQYF
-,TRBJ1-1,TRBV20-1,-,TGCAGTGCTAGAGATTCGGGTATGAACACTGAAGCTTTCTTT,CSARDSGMNTEAFF
TRBD1,TRBJ2-7,TRBV28,-,TGTGCCAGCAGTTTAATAAGCCAGGGGGCTTTCGAGCAGTACTTC,CASSLISQGAFEQYF
-,TRBJ2-1,TRBV7-9,-,TGTGCCAGCAGCTTCAGGGTCGATGAGCAGTTCTTC,CASSFRVDEQFF
-,TRBJ1-2,TRBV10-3,-,TGTGCCATCAGTGAGTCTGATGGCAGGGCCTATGGCTACACCTTC,CAISESDGRAYGYTF
-,TRBJ2-5,TRBV29-1,medium-sized,TGCAGCGTTGGAGGGGGAGAGACCCAGTACTTC,CSVGGGETQYF
TRBD1,TRBJ2-5,TRBV20-1,-,TGCAGTGCTTTCACAGGGGGGCGAGAGACCCAGTACTTC,CSAFTGGRETQYF
-,TRBJ2-3,TRBV5-6,few,TGTGCCAGCAATGGGGGGCCGGCGAGCACAGATACGCAGTATTTT,CASNGGPASTDTQYF
-,TRBJ1-1,TRBV28,few,TGTGCCAGCAGAACTCCAGGGCTAGTGAACACTGAAGCTTTCTTT,CASRTPGLVNTEAFF
-,TRBJ1-2,TRBV4-3,-,TGCGCCAGCAGCCAAGTCTTAGGGGAGGCCTATGGCTACACCTTC,CASSQVLGEAYGYTF
-,TRBJ2-2,TRBV11-2,-,TGTGCCAGCAGCCGCCGGACAGCGAACACCGGGGAGCTGTTTTTT,CASSRRTANTGELFF
TRBD1,TRBJ1-4,TRBV3-1,-,TGTGCCAGCAGCCAGCCGGGACAGGGGTTGGTAAAACTGTTTTTT,CASSQPGQGLVKLFF
TRBD1,TRBJ1-5,TRBV20-1,few,TGCAGTGCTTCACCGGGACAGCTTCATCAGCCCCAGCATTTT,CSASPGQLHQPQHF
-,TRBJ1-5,TRBV28,-,TGTGCCATCTCAAACAGGGAAAGAAACCCTAGCGGTCAGCCCCAGCATTTT,CAISNRERNPSGQPQHF
-,TRBJ1-5,TRBV11-1,-,TGTGCCAGCAGCTTAGGGACGGAGGACAGTTGGAATCAGCCCCAGCATTTT,CASSLGTEDSWNQPQHF